One T cell receptor (beta chain) is described in this entry. In the original analysis: Amplification of reference gene primers was used by the study to estimate nucleated cell counts. Using immunoSEQ multiplex PCR, the repertoire was profiled, and TCRdb retains in-frame clones only, with some absent. V and J calls and clone size are given by that table; D and trimming were obtained from the DNA. The sample shows 150,000 to 200,000 clones, 65% to 85% of them seen only once. This record belongs to a study of blood T cell repertoires in COVID-19. Study background: Samples of COVID-19 (acute and convalescent) were obtained from the United States, Italy and Spain. PBMCs, B-cell-depleted T cells, or T cells were the source of the cDNA or gDNA that made up the material.

Trimming pared 0 bases from V and 7 bases from J, leaving 7 bases between. In germline, CDR1 is SGDLS, CDR2 YYNGEE. The CDR3 is 12 residues long. This TCR was sampled from a man aged 65-85 years with active or convalescent COVID-19. The sample consisted of peripheral blood. This chain links TRBV9 with TRBJ1-2; D uncertain. The CDR3 loop reads CASSVGGSGYTF. The CDR3 DNA is TGTGCCAGCAGCGTAGGAGGGAGTGGCTACACCTTC.